These 20 T cell receptor beta chains came from one sample sequenced in a study of blood T cells in healthy people across ages. With a J-beta primer mix and a sample-barcoded 5' primer, a second PCR ran roughly 6 to 11 cycles. TCRdb used MiXCR to reprocess the 5' RACE reads, holding one entry per CDR3 protein. The profile shows 700,000 or so distinct CDR3 sequences, about 20% of them singletons. The sequencing sample was made of blood. The source is a man aged 65 to 85 in good health.

This clonotype was counted a few times. The rearrangement uses TRBV30 and TRBJ1-1, with D hard to call. Germline V gene data show CDR1 as GTSNPN and CDR2 as SVGIG (reference sequence). The CDR3 extends over 13 amino acids. Between the trimmed V and J ends, which lost 4 bases and 0 bases, there was a span of 9 bases. In nucleotides, the CDR3 is TGTGCCTGGAAACCGAGGTTGAACACTGAAGCTTTCTTT. This translates into CAWKPRLNTEAFF.

The chain combines TRBV20-1 with TRBJ1-5; maybe TRBD1 (5 bases). The CDR3 runs 15 residues. Trimming took off 0 bases at V and 6 bases at J, with 15 bases between the two ends. The germline V gene has CDR1 DFQATT and CDR2 SNEGSKA (reference sequence). This chain's CDR3 is CSARDRTYIGQPQHF. Written as DNA, the CDR3 is TGCAGTGCTAGAGACAGGACATATATCGGTCAGCCCCAGCATTTT.

This rearrangement joins TRBV20-1 to TRBJ2-1; D possibly uses TRBD1 or TRBD2 (5 bases each). CDR1 DFQATT and CDR2 SNEGSKA come from the germline V gene (reference sequence). The ends were cut back, 2 bases at V and 6 bases at J, with 11 bases in the middle. The CDR3 contains 13 residues. The CDR3, as DNA: TGCAGTGCTAGACCTGGGACCACCAATGAGCAGTTCTTC. It codes for CSARPGTTNEQFF.

This chain connects TRBV7-2 to TRBJ2-5; 10 nucleotides agree with TRBD1. From germline, CDR1 is SGHTA and CDR2 FQGNSA. Trimming removed 8 bases from V and 5 bases from J; junction bases left unmatched: 8. This CDR3 spans 14 amino acids. As DNA, the CDR3 is TGTGCCAGCGCAACTGACAGGGGGCACGAGACCCAGTACTTC. Its translation: CASATDRGHETQYF. Full variable domain (remainder filled in from reference TRBV7-2 and TRBJ2-5): GAGVSQSPSNKVTEKGKDVELRCDPISGHTALYWYRQSLGQGLEFLIYFQGNSAPDKSGLPSDRFSAERTGGSVSTLTIQRTQQEDSAVYLCASATDRGHETQYFGPGTRLLVL.

This clonotype appeared a few times. The J gene is TRBJ2-2, the V gene TRBV7-2; 7 bases line up with TRBD1. CDR1 is SGHTA, CDR2 FQGNSA, per germline. With V trimmed by 5 bases and J by 6 bases, 9 bases remained unmatched. The CDR3 is made up of 15 amino acids. CDR3 bases: TGTGCCAGCAGCCCTAGGAACCAGGGGGCCGGGGAGCTGTTTTTT. Its protein product is CASSPRNQGAGELFF.

The DNA for the CDR3 is TGTGCCAGCAGCCCCCGACAGGGGATGGCCGGGGAGCTGTTTTTT. As protein: CASSPRQGMAGELFF. The chain recombines TRBV3-1 with TRBJ2-2, with 8 bases aligning to TRBD1. Germline-derived CDR1 and CDR2 are LGHDT and YNNKEL (reference sequence). This CDR3 comprises 15 residues. The V segment lost 4 bases and the J segment 6 bases; nucleotides outside the gene matches: 7.

The chain has TRBV27 and TRBJ2-7; a weak D match, TRBD1 (5 bases). V was trimmed by 3 bases and J by 0 bases, leaving 9 bases between them. This CDR3 contains 14 residues. CDR1 is MNHEY and CDR2 is SMNVEV in the germline V gene (reference sequence). In DNA form, the CDR3 reads TGTGCCAGCAGTTTCCGACAGAGCTCCTACGAGCAGTACTTC. This codes for CASSFRQSSYEQYF.

The V gene is TRBV28, the J gene TRBJ2-5; perhaps TRBD2 as D (6 bases). Germline CDR1 reads MDHEN; CDR2 reads SYDVKM. The length of the CDR3 is 15 residues. V gave up 6 bases and J gave up 3 bases, with 17 bases separating them. For the CDR3, the DNA is TGTGCCAGCAGCCATAGAGGGACTGGTGAAGAGACCCAGTACTTC. It encodes CASSHRGTGEETQYF.

The table lists this clonotype with a few counts. The chain uses TRBV20-1 and TRBJ1-1; D unresolved. V was shortened by 5 bases and J by 0 bases, with 10 bases between the two germline ends. The CDR3 extends over 13 amino acids. Per germline, CDR1 DFQATT and CDR2 SNEGSKA (reference sequence). The CDR3 DNA is TGCAGTGCTCCCAAGGAATTGAACACTGAAGCTTTCTTT. Translated, it gives CSAPKELNTEAFF.

The rearrangement links TRBV12-3 or TRBV12-4 to TRBJ1-2, with a possible D match to TRBD1 (5 bases). The CDR3 extends over 13 amino acids. Trimming took off 5 bases at V and 5 bases at J, with 12 bases between the two ends. In DNA form, the CDR3 reads TGTGCCAGCAGTGTGACAGATAGTTATGGCTACACCTTC. It translates to CASSVTDSYGYTF.

Ten or more counts support this clonotype. V usage is TRBV6-4 and J usage is TRBJ2-1, with D tentatively TRBD2 (6 bases). The CDR3 spans 15 residues. V was cut by 4 bases and J by 5 bases, with 15 bases left in between. Looked up from germline, CDR1 is MRHNA and CDR2 is SNTAGT. The CDR3 coding sequence is TGTGCCAGCAGTGGCGGAGGGTCGGGTAACAATGAGCAGTTCTTC. Its protein product is CASSGGGSGNNEQFF.

The table lists this clonotype with many counts. The J gene is TRBJ2-4, the V gene TRBV12-3 or TRBV12-4; no definite D call. This CDR3 region has 15 residues. V was cut by 6 bases and J by 0 bases, with 12 bases left in between. This CDR3 is CASRGGSLAKNIQYF. The CDR3 DNA is TGTGCCAGCAGGGGCGGAAGTCTAGCCAAAAACATTCAGTACTTC.

Ten or more counts support this clonotype. One end of the junction is discordant with germline, which a read error may explain. The chain joins TRBV5-1 to TRBJ1-1; 8 positions agree with TRBD1. This CDR3 contains 14 residues. Germline-derived CDR1 and CDR2 are SGHRS and YFSETQ. DNA of the CDR3: TGTGCCAGCAGCCTAACAGGGGGTGATACTGAAGCTTTCTTT. This encodes CASSLTGGDTEAFF.

The chain recombines TRBV6-6 with TRBJ2-1, with D perhaps TRBD2 (7 bases). The CDR3 has 14 residues. V lost 8 bases to trimming and J lost 4 bases, with 15 bases between them. CDR1 MNHNY and CDR2 SVGAGI come from the germline V gene (reference sequence). CDR3 DNA sequence: TGTGCCAGCGGGGAGGGGGGACGGTACAATGAGCAGTTCTTC. Amino acid sequence: CASGEGGRYNEQFF.

In this sample, this clonotype turned up a few times. The CDR3 region has the DNA TGCAGTGCTAGCCCCCAGGGAGGTGGCTACACCTTC. Its protein is CSASPQGGGYTF. The chain links TRBV20-1 to TRBJ1-2; a weak D match, TRBD1 (5 bases). Trimming took 3 bases from V and 7 from J, leaving 12 bases between them. CDR1 is DFQATT, CDR2 SNEGSKA, per germline (reference sequence). This CDR3 region has 12 residues.

This clonotype was seen many times. The rearrangement joins TRBV7-2 to TRBJ2-7; 7 bases match TRBD1. V lost 1 base and J lost 1; bases outside the gene matches: 1. There are 14 residues in the CDR3. Germline V lookup: CDR1 SGHTA, CDR2 FQGNSA. The CDR3 spells CASSLGTGSYEQYV. The CDR3 DNA reads TGTGCCAGCAGCTTAGGGACAGGTTCCTACGAGCAGTACGTC.

Only a few counts were recorded for this clonotype. The rearrangement uses TRBV29-1 and TRBJ2-5; D is perhaps TRBD1 (6 bases). Germline CDR1 is SQVTM and CDR2 is ANQGSEA. The V gene lost 7 bases and the J gene lost 1 base, with 13 bases spanning the gap. The CDR3 sequence is 13 residues long. DNA of the CDR3: TGCAGCGCCCTCCCACAGGGCCAAGAGACCCAGTACTTC. Translation gives CSALPQGQETQYF.

This clonotype occurred a few times. V and J are TRBV10-1 and TRBJ2-1; possible D gene TRBD2, 5 bases. V was pared by 0 bases and J by 0 bases, with 9 bases between. There are 16 residues in the CDR3. CDR1 is WNHNN, CDR2 SYGVQD, per germline (reference sequence). Written as DNA, the CDR3 is TGCGCCAGCAGTGAGTCGCCGGGAACCTCCTACAATGAGCAGTTCTTC. It codes for CASSESPGTSYNEQFF.

This clonotype was observed a handful of times. The chain links TRBV9 to TRBJ2-2, with D possibly TRBD2 on 5 matching bases. This CDR3 has 16 residues. Trimming cost V 2 bases and J 4 bases, with 15 bases left between them. Germline V gene lookup returns CDR1 SGDLS and CDR2 YYNGEE. This chain's CDR3 is CASSVSGRGSTGELFF. CDR3 nucleotide sequence: TGTGCCAGCAGCGTGAGTGGGAGAGGGAGCACCGGGGAGCTGTTTTTT.

A few counts support this clonotype. The chain joins TRBV12-5 to TRBJ2-1; perhaps D is TRBD1 or TRBD2 (6 bases each). The V and J ends lost 10 bases and 6 bases respectively, with 19 bases between them. The CDR3 contains 14 residues. Per the germline V gene, CDR1 is LGHNT and CDR2 is FRNRAP. The CDR3 spells CATTPGASANEQFF. CDR3 sequence (DNA): TGTGCTACTACCCCAGGGGCTAGCGCCAATGAGCAGTTCTTC.